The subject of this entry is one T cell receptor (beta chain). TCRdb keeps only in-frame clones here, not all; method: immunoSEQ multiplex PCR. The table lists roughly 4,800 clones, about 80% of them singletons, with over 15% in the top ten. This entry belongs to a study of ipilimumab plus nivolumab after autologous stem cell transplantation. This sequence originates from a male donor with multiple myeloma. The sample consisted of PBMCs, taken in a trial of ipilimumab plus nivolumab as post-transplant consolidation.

CDR3 sequence reads: CASSLITGTGENGLHF. The CDR3, as DNA: TGTGCCAGCTCCTTAATAACCGGGACAGGGGAAAACGGGCTCCACTTT. The V gene is TRBV5-6, the J gene TRBJ1-6, with 10 bases lining up with TRBD1. The germline V gene has CDR1 SGHDT and CDR2 YYEEEE. Germline trimming cut 7 bases from V and 16 bases from J; bases unmatched to any gene: 20. CDR3 size: 16 residues.